The source of this T cell receptor beta chain is a study of T cells in Graves' hyperthyroidism and ophthalmopathy (dated 2019 in TCRdb). Regarding the complete study: Peripheral blood samples were taken at the time of initial diagnosis, prior to any treatment. An independent validation cohort of around 20 hyperthyroidism patients and 17 patients who later progressed to ophthalmopathy tested prospective prediction of ophthalmopathy. For training and testing, the roughly 93 patients in the discovery cohort were randomly divided in a 7:3 ratio. The paper reports TCR Vbeta CDR3 sequencing of some 140 peripheral blood samples: 40 or so ophthalmopathy, under 85 hyperthyroidism and roughly 17 progressor patients. Following sampling, methimazole starting at 30 mg daily was given to hyperthyroidism patients, and high-dose intravenous methylprednisolone was given to ophthalmopathy patients. To identify TCR V-J signatures that set the groups apart, the researchers used a discovery cohort of about a hundred patients, made up of roughly 45 with Graves' ophthalmopathy and around 58 with stable Graves' hyperthyroidism. In addition, the study compared T-cell repertoires in thyroid tissue and in blood from about six Graves' hyperthyroidism patients.

The V and J ends are trimmed by 4 bases and 0 bases, leaving 13 bases between them. CDR1 and CDR2 are read off the germline V gene (reference sequence) as SEHNR and FQNEAQ. The CDR3 runs 16 amino acids, cysteine and phenylalanine included. This entry keeps only the CDR3 DNA: 48 bases, framed from base 1. What the work shows at the level of the full study, not this receptor alone: Sample size was not statistically predetermined, and blinding of investigators to group allocation was not performed. A model built on a 13 V-J signature distinguished ophthalmopathy from stable hyperthyroidism, reaching around 90% sensitivity and around 81% specificity in cross-validation and 80%/75% in testing. During validation, the model predicted progression to ophthalmopathy a median of approximately six months ahead of onset, with just under 71% sensitivity and roughly 75% specificity. Most expanded thyroid clonotypes (frequency above 0.001) were also detected in blood, suggesting blood repertoires may reflect thyroid immune responses.

Stable Graves' hyperthyroidism was defined as the absence of progression to ophthalmopathy over 18 months of follow-up. The hyperthyroidism patients were between 18 and 65 years old and newly diagnosed, with a disease duration of less than 2 months. The study excluded patients with uncontrolled infections, other autoimmune diseases, pregnancy or lactation. Diagnoses were based on clinical symptoms, serum thyroxine and TRAb, thyroid ultrasound and orbital computed tomography. PBMCs were separated from roughly 9.3 ml of fresh peripheral blood using Ficoll-Paque density gradient centrifugation. Total RNA was extracted with Trizol reagent, and quality was checked on an Agilent 2100 Bioanalyzer. The TCR beta CDR3 regions were amplified from RNA transcripts. For the first round of RT-PCR on the TCR CDR3, the HTBI primer set was used together with the Qiagen OneStep RT-PCR kit. Libraries were constructed in a second round of multiplex PCR, after which size selection and purification were carried out. Libraries were sequenced paired-end with 100 bp reads on an Illumina HiSeq2000. The source study handled its data this way. Raw data were processed with SOAPnuke, discarding reads with adapters, uncalled bases, mean Phred below 15, or no exact constant-primer or identifier match. High-quality paired reads were merged with COPE v1.2.5, and unique nucleotide sequences were defined as clonotypes. MiTCR v1.1 was used to align clonotypes to the IMGT TRBV, TRBD and TRBJ reference segments. Only V-J combinations with frequency above 0.0001, covering about 99% of repertoires, were analysed. The TCS score was defined as F50 (clonal expansion) divided by E x V (chaos), with BLOSUM62-based TCRdist calculated between CDR3 peptides within each V-J. Welch's t-statistics and random forest reduced around 520 V-J features to under 15, which were used in a naive Bayes classifier (R e1071). Through fastp at Q25 and MiXCR, TCRdb rebuilt clones from the public reads, retaining in-frame beta chains. Each entry is one CDR3 protein sequence, shown with its most common DNA and genes. TCRdb, rather than the study authors, made the V and J calls. This sample has hundreds of thousands of distinct CDR3 sequences in its table, and about 14% of those were observed once. The ten largest account for 20% to 25% of the sample.

This clonotype has more than one count but fewer than ten. Its antigen has not been determined. No quality values exist for individual bases; no much larger clone is one base distant. Recombination linked TRBV7-9 to TRBJ2-1; the D gene is perhaps TRBD1 or TRBD2, each of them matching over 5 bases. The sample taken for sequencing was blood. This receptor was obtained from a woman aged 30 to 39 with Graves' hyperthyroidism. The nucleotide sequence is TGTGCCAGCAGCTCTAGTGGGGGTAGCTCCTACAATGAGCAGTTCTTC. Its translation reads: CASSSSGGSSYNEQFF.